This T cell receptor beta chain appears in the sequencing data of a study of blood T cell repertoires in COVID-19 (TCRdb year 2020). Context from the whole study: Samples covering the acute and convalescent phases of COVID-19 were provided by collaborators in the United States, Italy and Spain. The prospective study material was composed of cDNA or gDNA derived from T cells, B-cell-depleted T cells, or PBMCs. Subjects who had been exposed to COVID-19, were actively infected with it, or had recovered from it provided the deeply sampled blood TCRbeta repertoires that made up the dataset. The repertoires were made available in a free public database intended to serve as a resource for research on the immune response to SARS-CoV-2. The samples were drawn from two sources: the first 160 participants of the ongoing ImmuneRACE study, and about 1,300 subjects contributed by 6 global collaborators. The sample metadata nearly always contained a de-identified subject ID, COVID-19 status, age in years and sex. Where available, HLA class I and class II types were taken from metadata supplied by the sample provider and were not determined by assay-based typing. The paper's findings and limits, for the study overall: The amount of clinical and demographic metadata varied by source and participant and was provided uncurated.

The CDR3 numbers 14 residues from cysteine through phenylalanine. Just the 42-base CDR3 DNA is kept, in frame starting at base 1. Trimming costs V 3 bases and J 10 bases, and their ends lie 13 bases apart. The germline V gene gives CDR1 as MRHNA and CDR2 as SNTAGT. TCRbeta CDR3 regions were amplified from genomic DNA by means of the immunoSEQ Assay, a bias-controlled multiplex PCR. The published analysis was carried out like this. Within the assay, amplification of reference gene primers was used to estimate how many nucleated cells each sample contained. To quantify the absolute abundance of each unique TCRbeta CDR3 rearrangement, sequence reads were collapsed and filtered. Productive Simpson clonality was computed per sample as the square root of Simpson's diversity index over productive rearrangements. This immuneACCESS table, as held by TCRdb, lists in-frame sequences with V and J called but not all clones. Of the missing ones, under half trace to an unresolved V gene in checked studies; the others have no known cause. That table supplies the V and J calls and clone size; D and trimming were determined from the DNA. The sample table holds approximately 360,000 clones, of which roughly 90% were seen once. The top ten hold roughly 0.97% of the sample.

Concerning this clone: Its target antigen remains unknown. One base away there is no much larger clone; base qualities are not given.

Participants in the prospective study were aged roughly 18 to 100 years, lived in 20 to 30 United States geographic areas, and enrolled through a virtual design. In the prospective study, participants were assigned to cohorts based on the clinical history participants reported in a screening survey and a study questionnaire. Each participant in the prospective study had whole blood, serum and a nasopharyngeal or oropharyngeal swab collected by mobile phlebotomists. Additional blood draws and questionnaires over an approximately two-month period could optionally be provided by prospective study participants. Before DNA extraction, prospective study blood samples were shipped either frozen or at room temperature.

The clonotype originates from a woman aged 25-40 years with acute COVID-19. The V and J genes are TRBV6-4 and TRBJ1-6; the D gene is unclear. The sequencing input was PBMCs or T cells enriched from blood (not recorded which). The CDR3 protein is CASSESGGGSPLHF. The nucleotide sequence reads TGTGCCAGCAGTGAATCGGGAGGCGGGTCACCCCTCCACTTT.